This T cell receptor (beta chain) emerged from a study of shared clonotypes between healthy human individuals (dated by TCRdb to about 2020). Looking at the study overall: Three men and a couple of women, aged 18 to 49 years, made up the cohort. For each donor, three plates each were used for CD4 naive and CD4 memory, two plates were used for CD8 naive, and one plate was used for CD8 memory. Leukapheresis yielded between about 0.94 and 8.9 billion PBMCs per donor. The study deeply sequenced blood TCR repertoires of five healthy adults to estimate repertoire size and the extent of clonotype sharing between individuals. Different laboratories and diverse techniques were used to prepare libraries and sequence TCR repertoires, to increase sequencing depth and limit assay-specific biases. Paper-wide results and their limitations: When a few donors were compared, the shared fraction of clonotypes was 5% to 6.5% for naive CD4, less than 4% for naive CD8, roughly 2.3% for memory CD4, and 0.35% to 0.4% for memory CD8. Pairwise subsampling indicated that sequencing depth was expected to affect the degree of clonotype sharing among donors. Sampling was limited to blood, and TCR repertoires in tissue likely differ from TCR repertoires in blood. Larger estimated clonotype richness was generally found for naive subsets than for memory subsets. Clonotypes shared by all four sorted-subset donors showed higher generation probabilities than non-shared clonotypes. Rarefaction of sorted-subset datasets indicated incomplete sequencing despite the large sequencing depth. Because the study included a small number of donors, the genetic and exposure-history diversity represented was limited.

The CDR3 contains 15 residues, cysteine and phenylalanine counted. The retained sequence is limited to the CDR3, 45 bases, with the frame set at the first base. V is shortened by 2 bases, J by 4 bases, and the region joining them spans 12 bases. Looking up the germline V gene yields CDR1 MNHNS and CDR2 SASEGT. Using the deep immunoSEQ assay, TCR CDR3 regions were amplified from genomic DNA by multiplex PCR. For each cell subset, the extracted genomic DNA was distributed evenly across all wells of several immunoSEQ 96-well plates, and each plate served as one replicate. For sorted subsets, each replicate PCR was loaded with around 200 ng genomic DNA, equivalent to 32,000 or so T cell genomes. Purified libraries were quantified with a Qubit 3.0 fluorometer, sized on a Bioanalyzer 2100, and re-quantified with the KAPA Library Quantification kit. Every immunoSEQ 96-well plate was sequenced on a separate single-read 150-cycle Illumina NextSeq 550 flow cell. Processing in the source paper ran as follows. Because only junctional sequences without quality scores were contained in the immunoSEQ output, filtering matching that applied to full-length reads could not be performed. To assign V/J genes and CDR3, sequences were annotated against IMGT germline references using PyIR, a Python wrapper for IgBLAST v1.9. Any read was removed if the V/J assignment was weak (E-value above 1e-6), the CDR3 was missing, or the read contained stop codons, out-of-frame junctions, or ambiguous translated residues. V3J clonotypes were defined as sequences sharing an identical inferred V gene, J gene, and CDR3 amino acid sequence. Percentage overlap between repertoires was calculated by dividing the number of shared unique clonotypes by the size of the smaller repertoire. RTK rarefaction, the Chao1 estimator, and Recon v2.1 estimates of unobserved clonotypes were used to assess repertoire richness. For all TCRbeta clonotypes obtained by the gDNA method from a few donors, generation probabilities were computed with OLGA. TCRdb re-hosts the immuneACCESS table, in-frame sequences only. Its copies lack some clones; in the studies checked, an unresolved V gene accounts for under half of them, and the cause for the rest is not known. V, J and clone size are taken as reported in that table, and D and trimming were inferred from the DNA itself. For this sample there are about a million clones; approximately 80% appear just once. The leading ten clones occupy about 1.5% of the sample.

Points on this clone: It has no known antigen specificity. Base qualities are missing; no much larger clone stands one base away.

The donors were healthy, HIV-negative adults who had no recently reported acute infections or vaccinations. Every donor was a Caucasian adult residing in Nashville, Tennessee, USA. Magnetic negative selection was used to enrich CD4+ T cells, after which naive cells were positively selected on CD45RA and the negative fraction became the memory subset. Blood was collected by leukapheresis, and PBMCs were isolated by Ficoll-Histopaque density gradient centrifugation and then cryopreserved in liquid nitrogen vapor phase. Analytical flow cytometry was used to check the purity and quantity of every magnetically sorted T cell population. Genomic DNA was isolated from each sorted fraction and quantified by UV absorbance on a Nanodrop 2000c.

The rearranged chain carries TRBV6-1 and TRBJ1-5; matching of 5 bases hints at TRBD1 as the D gene. The TCR originated in a man between 18 and 35 years old in good health. The specimen sequenced was memory CD4+ T cells sorted from blood. The sample's cell subset or site, from its label and the paper: CD45RA-negative fraction. In nucleotides, the sequence is TGTGCCAGCAGTGAATTTCTGGGGGGGAATCAGCCCCAGCATTTT. Its protein is CASSEFLGGNQPQHF.